One sample yielded the 17 T cell receptor beta chains listed below, sequenced in a study of shared clonotypes between healthy human individuals. Data came from immunoSEQ multiplex PCR; TCRdb stores just in-frame clones and leaves some out. The sample has approximately 600,000 clones; 90% to 95% are singletons. Only CD45RO-negative cells positively selected for CCR7 counted as naive CD8 cells, so terminally differentiated effector memory CD45RA+ cells were excluded. Sequencing used naive CD8+ T cells sorted from blood. Source of these receptors: a woman under 40 in good health.

This clone has just one count. This chain uses TRBV28 with TRBJ2-5; D is perhaps TRBD1 (6 bases). CDR1 is MDHEN and CDR2 is SYDVKM in the germline V gene. Trimming shortened V by 5 bases and J by 5 bases, and 15 bases separated the two germline ends. The CDR3 runs 14 residues. CDR3 in amino acids: CASSRRDKTETQYF. The CDR3 nucleotides are TGTGCCAGCAGTCGCCGGGACAAAACCGAGACCCAGTACTTC.

The CDR3 sequence is CASMRWGPSYTQYF. DNA for the CDR3: TGTGCCAGCATGCGGTGGGGCCCGTCATATACGCAGTATTTT. V and J are TRBV6-1 and TRBJ2-3; possibly TRBD1 for D (5 bases). Trimming shortened V by 7 bases and J by 7 bases, and 18 bases separated the two germline ends. This CDR3 region has 14 residues. Germline V gene data show CDR1 as MNHNS and CDR2 as SASEGT.

This clone was counted a single time. This chain links TRBV7-7 with TRBJ2-7; D might be TRBD2 (6 bases). Trimming cost V 5 bases and J 4 bases, with 12 bases left between them. The CDR3 has 13 residues. Germline V gene lookup returns CDR1 SSHAT and CDR2 FNYEAQ (reference sequence). The CDR3 DNA is TGTGCCAGCAGCCCCGGGACTTTATACGAGCAGTACTTC. This translates into CASSPGTLYEQYF.

The V and J genes are TRBV7-8 and TRBJ1-5; no firm D call. Germline CDR1 SGHVS, CDR2 FQNEAQ. Trimming shortened V by 2 bases and J by 4 bases, and 12 bases separated the two germline ends. This CDR3 contains 15 residues. The CDR3 sequence: CASSLSGPRNQPQHF. In nucleotides, the CDR3 is TGTGCCAGCAGCTTAAGTGGCCCGAGGAATCAGCCCCAGCATTTT. Combining the CDR3 with reference TRBV7-8 and TRBJ1-5 gives the whole variable domain GAGVSQSPRYKVAKRGQDVALRCDPISGHVSLFWYQQALGQGPEFLTYFQNEAQLDKSGLPSDRFFAERPEGSVSTLKIQRTQQEDSAVYLCASSLSGPRNQPQHFGDGTRLSIL.

This chain joins TRBV5-1 and TRBJ2-7, with a weak D call TRBD1 (6 bases). The germline V gene has CDR1 SGHRS and CDR2 YFSETQ. The CDR3 totals 15 residues. V was clipped by 0 bases and J by 2 bases, with 12 bases between them. This CDR3 reads CASSLVGAEAYEQYF. In nucleotides, the CDR3 is TGCGCCAGCAGCTTGGTGGGGGCCGAAGCCTACGAGCAGTACTTC.

The genes are TRBV7-9 and TRBJ1-4; unclear D gene. The germline CDR1 and CDR2 sequences are SEHNR and FQNEAQ (reference sequence). Trimming stripped 4 bases from V and 7 bases from J, with 19 bases between. The CDR3 consists of 16 residues. CDR3 residues: CASSSIAGFQVEKLFF. CDR3 DNA: TGTGCCAGCAGCTCCATCGCAGGTTTTCAAGTTGAAAAACTGTTTTTT.

The rearrangement uses TRBV27 and TRBJ2-5, with D possibly being TRBD1 or TRBD2 (5 bases each). Trimming stripped 2 bases from V and 5 bases from J, with 12 bases between. The length of the CDR3 is 14 residues. Germline V gives CDR1 MNHEY, CDR2 SMNVEV (reference sequence). CDR3 nucleotide sequence: TGTGCCAGCAGTTTAGGACACTGGGGGGAGACCCAGTACTTC. Amino acids: CASSLGHWGETQYF.

V is TRBV9 and J is TRBJ1-5, with D uncertain. The CDR3 is made up of 14 amino acids. Germline assignment: CDR1 SGDLS and CDR2 YYNGEE. Trimming left V 4 bases short and J 7 bases short, with 15 bases between. DNA for the CDR3: TGTGCCAGCAGCCCTGGGATGGAATTGCAGCCCCAGCATTTT. Amino acid sequence: CASSPGMELQPQHF. The full variable domain, its missing parts supplied by reference TRBV9 and TRBJ1-5, is DSGVTQTPKHLITATGQRVTLRCSPRSGDLSVYWYQQSLDQGLQFLIQYYNGEERAKGNILERFSAQQFPDLHSELNLSSLELGDSALYFCASSPGMELQPQHFGDGTRLSIL.

Written as DNA, the CDR3 is TGTGCCAGCAGTCACGAACCGGAACAGGGAATCCGCAATCAGCCCCAGCATTTT. Translation: CASSHEPEQGIRNQPQHF. The V call is TRBV2, the J call TRBJ1-5, with D maybe TRBD1 (6 bases). Germline CDR1 SNHLY, CDR2 FYNNEI. The CDR3 runs to 18 residues. The V gene lost 5 bases and the J gene lost 2 bases, with 22 bases spanning the gap.

The rearrangement uses TRBV16 and TRBJ2-7; D is perhaps TRBD2 (5 bases). Germline lookup yields CDR1 KGHSY and CDR2 FQNENV. This CDR3 comprises 15 residues. V was shortened by 0 bases and J by 3 bases, with 12 bases between the two germline ends. The chain's CDR3 is CASSQSASRLYEQYF. DNA for the CDR3: TGTGCCAGCAGCCAATCGGCTAGCCGGCTCTACGAGCAGTACTTC.

This sequence joins TRBV19 and TRBJ2-5, with 9 bases identical to TRBD2. The CDR3 spans 15 residues. Trimming took 9 bases from V and 1 from J; bases not matched to a gene: 9. Germline CDR1 reads LNHDA; CDR2 reads SQIVND (reference sequence). The CDR3 sequence is CASRGREGLQETQYF. The CDR3 nucleotides are TGTGCCAGCCGCGGGAGGGAGGGCCTCCAAGAGACCCAGTACTTC.

J is TRBJ2-7 and V is TRBV6-5; 9 bases line up with TRBD2. The CDR3 has 15 amino acids. J lost 3 bases, V lost 6 bases, and 9 bases had no gene match. CDR1 MNHEY and CDR2 SVGAGI come from the germline V gene. CDR3 DNA sequence: TGTGCCAGCAGGCCGTCTAGCGGGACGGGCTACGAGCAGTACTTC. This gives the protein CASRPSSGTGYEQYF.

The rearrangement uses TRBV12-5 and TRBJ1-5; weak D call: TRBD1 (5 bases). Germline V gene sequence: CDR1 LGHNT, CDR2 FRNRAP. This CDR3 region has 14 residues. The V gene lost 2 bases and the J gene lost 16 bases, with 21 bases spanning the gap. CDR3 loop: CASGLTPRVPAPHF. The DNA of the CDR3 is TGTGCTAGTGGTTTGACCCCCAGGGTCCCCGCGCCCCATTTT. Variable domain in full (rest from reference TRBV12-5 and TRBJ1-5): DARVTQTPRHKVTEMGQEVTMRCQPILGHNTVFWYRQTMMQGLELLAYFRNRAPLDDSGMPKDRFSAEMPDATLATLKIQPSEPRDSAVYFCASGLTPRVPAPHFGDGTRLSIL.

This clone has a single count. The V call is TRBV27, the J call TRBJ2-1, with unresolved D. The V end lost 4 bases, the J end lost 8 bases, and 12 bases lay between the germline ends. This CDR3 has 13 amino acids. Germline V gene lookup returns CDR1 MNHEY and CDR2 SMNVEV (reference sequence). The CDR3 reads CASSYPLGDEQFF. In nucleotides, the CDR3 is TGTGCCAGCAGTTACCCTTTGGGTGATGAGCAGTTCTTC.

The V call is TRBV5-1, the J call TRBJ1-1; perhaps TRBD1 as D (5 bases). The CDR3 has 13 amino acids. V was cut by 4 bases and J by 4 bases, with 11 bases left in between. In germline, CDR1 is SGHRS, CDR2 YFSETQ. This CDR3 is CASSPDSSTEAFF. The CDR3 DNA reads as TGCGCCAGCAGCCCCGACAGTTCCACTGAAGCTTTCTTT.

The chain has TRBV2 and TRBJ1-5; D remains ambiguous. V lost 10 bases to trimming and J lost 2 bases, with 18 bases between them. This CDR3 has 15 residues. Germline V lookup: CDR1 SNHLY, CDR2 FYNNEI. The CDR3 loop is CAIQRFGEGNQPQHF. The CDR3 bases are TGTGCCATTCAGCGGTTCGGGGAGGGCAATCAGCCCCAGCATTTT.

The V call is TRBV27, the J call TRBJ2-5, with D hard to call. TRBJ2-7 matches the DNA end more closely, so the J call is doubtful. This CDR3 comprises 14 residues. The germline V gene has CDR1 MNHEY and CDR2 SMNVEV (reference sequence). The CDR3 sequence: CASSPTASSYEQYF. As DNA, the CDR3 is TGTGCCAGCAGCCCTACGGCCAGCTCCTACGAGCAGTACTTC.